The text below deals with one T cell receptor (beta chain). This clonotype was seen a single time. Its antigen has not been determined. Base qualities are missing; no much larger clone stands one base away. A lone read gives weak evidence. Reading the label with the study, this specimen's treatment or condition is: roughly 11-day PBMC culture with coronavirus spike peptide pools or control peptides (ViraFEST assay). The study used the ViraFEST assay, which expanded antigen-specific T cells with peptide pools and then identified expanded clonotypes by TCR sequencing. The convalescent patients' positive SARS-CoV-2 PCR tests were from March to December 2020, which was before the Alpha, Beta and Delta variants emerged in the United States. PBMCs were cultured at 1.5 million to 2.5 million per well in IMDM supplemented with roughly 5.2% human AB serum and about 9.6 IU/ml IL-2, with about 10 ug/ml peptide pools added. On days 3 and 7, half of the culture medium was replaced with fresh IL-2-containing medium. After roughly nine days of culture, CD4+ T cells were isolated by negative selection using the EasySep CD4+ T cell isolation kit. PBMCs were separated from whole blood using Ficoll-Paque Plus gradient centrifugation and then either used fresh or cryopreserved at -140C. Each culture condition was generally run in triplicate wells.

The sample is drawn from a study of vaccination and CD4 T cells after COVID-19 (dated by TCRdb to the early 2020s). As for the study more broadly: SARS-CoV-2 positivity had been established in the convalescent patients by nasal swab PCR, and mild disease was recorded in about 9 of these patients and severe disease in one. Post-COVID blood samples from convalescent patients were collected a median of roughly 100 days after diagnosis, with a range of roughly 35 to 161 days. In around ten COVID-19 convalescent patients and several infection-naive healthy vaccine recipients, the spike-specific CD4+ TCR repertoire before mRNA vaccination was compared with the repertoire after mRNA vaccination. Control cultures received a CEFX viral epitope pool as the positive control, an HIV-1 Nef peptide pool as the negative control, or no peptide. For stimulating the cultures, overlapping spike peptide pools were used, derived from SARS-CoV-2 as well as from the common cold coronaviruses HCoV-NL63, HCoV-OC43 and HCoV-229E. Participants got two doses of the Pfizer-BioNTech BNT162b2 vaccine (n=8) or two doses of the Moderna mRNA-1273 vaccine (n=2). Six males and four females were included in the convalescent cohort, with two Hispanic individuals, seven Caucasians, two Asians and one multiracial person represented. Post-vaccine blood samples were obtained a median of about 72 days after the second vaccine dose, with a range of about 13 to 250 days. Study-wide conclusions, independent of this receptor: In convalescent patients, a median 86.3% of post-vaccine SARS-CoV-2-reactive clones were detected only after vaccination, and vaccine-specific priming was suggested by this finding. The number of convalescent patients in the study was relatively small, and the study did not examine early timepoints following natural infection. The median number of SARS-CoV-2-reactive clonotypes rose from 20 to 25 after infection to roughly 38 after vaccination, but the change was not significant. Of the vaccine-specific clones in convalescent patients, 304 of 307, or nearly all, reacted only to SARS-CoV-2 spike and did not cross-react with common cold coronaviruses.

As encoded in the germline V gene (reference sequence), CDR1 is SEHNR while CDR2 is FQNEAQ. Here V drops 4 bases and J drops 7 bases, and the junction holds 6 bases not matched to any gene. The CDR3 numbers 14 residues from cysteine through phenylalanine. CDR3 DNA only is kept here, 42 bases in frame from base 1. The protocol used for the library was PCR. DNA from cultured CD4+ T cells underwent TCR sequencing with the Oncomine TCR Beta short-read assay at the Johns Hopkins FTIC core. Genomic DNA was extracted from the cultured CD4+ T cells with the QIAamp micro DNA kit. Oncomine TCR Beta libraries from cultured CD4+ T cells were pooled using unique dual indexes and sequenced on an Illumina iSeq 100. For the original study's pipeline: Non-productive sequences were removed, and CDR3s not starting with C, not ending with F or W, or shorter than 7 amino acids were discarded. Antigen-specific clonotypes were identified using the MANAFEST web application through comparison of peptide-stimulated wells with reference and other culture wells. For a clone to be called positive, the clone needed an FDR below 0.05, an odds ratio above 5, and a productive frequency above 0.1% in at least two of three replicate wells. Cross-reactive clonotypes were defined as significantly expanded in both SARS-CoV-2 spike wells and at least one common cold coronavirus spike condition. Similarity between CDR3 sequences was evaluated in R version 3.6.1 using Levenshtein distances (stringdist) and unrooted phylogenetic trees (ape). TCRdb cleaned the public reads at Q25 with fastp, built clones with MiXCR and kept in-frame beta chains. One record per CDR3 amino acid sequence lists the most common genes and DNA. What appears here as the V and J calls and clone size reflects TCRdb's work, not the paper's. The sample records about 20,000 distinct CDR3 sequences, 55% to 60% of which are singletons. Clones ranked in the top ten supply approximately 9% of the sample.

The source is a human donor who had recovered from COVID-19. This chain joins TRBV7-9 to TRBJ2-1, with 8 junctional bases fitting TRBD1. The sample comprised CD4+ T cells from blood, cultured in vitro. The CDR3 is CASSWGTGRNEQFF. The nucleotides read TGTGCCAGCAGCTGGGGGACAGGTCGAAATGAGCAGTTCTTC.